This T cell receptor (beta chain) was profiled in a study of CD8+ T cells in alopecia areata. For the study at large: Treatment of the treated patients consisted of oral tofacitinib, 5 to 10 mg twice daily.

Of note for this clone: Its specificity is not known.

Findings and caveats of the study: Tofacitinib significantly brought down scalp clonality and expanded CD8+ clones among top 100. Scalp specimens additionally yield sequences from normal skin's resident alphabeta T cells. Many expanded lesional clones remained in scalp and blood on tofacitinib.

The length of the CDR3 is 16 residues. CDR1 is SGHAT and CDR2 is FQNNGV in the germline V gene. V dropped 5 bases and J dropped 6; count of bases not matched to a gene: 11. Treatment described: oral pan-JAK inhibitor, 5-10 mg twice daily. RNA, once extracted, was reverse transcribed into cDNA for use as the sequencing template. Produced via immunoSEQ multiplex PCR; TCRdb's table is partial and in-frame only. The table includes about 76,000 clones, roughly 28% detected once. This TCR was recovered from a human donor with alopecia areata. The material was CD8+ T cells sorted from blood, obtained at week 4, from a patient treated with tofacitinib. The V call is TRBV11-2, the J call TRBJ2-1, with TRBD1 matching over 9 bases. The CDR3 coding sequence is TGTGCCAGCAGCAAGCCCCCGGGACAGGGAATCAATGAGCAGTTCTTC. Translating it yields CASSKPPGQGINEQFF.